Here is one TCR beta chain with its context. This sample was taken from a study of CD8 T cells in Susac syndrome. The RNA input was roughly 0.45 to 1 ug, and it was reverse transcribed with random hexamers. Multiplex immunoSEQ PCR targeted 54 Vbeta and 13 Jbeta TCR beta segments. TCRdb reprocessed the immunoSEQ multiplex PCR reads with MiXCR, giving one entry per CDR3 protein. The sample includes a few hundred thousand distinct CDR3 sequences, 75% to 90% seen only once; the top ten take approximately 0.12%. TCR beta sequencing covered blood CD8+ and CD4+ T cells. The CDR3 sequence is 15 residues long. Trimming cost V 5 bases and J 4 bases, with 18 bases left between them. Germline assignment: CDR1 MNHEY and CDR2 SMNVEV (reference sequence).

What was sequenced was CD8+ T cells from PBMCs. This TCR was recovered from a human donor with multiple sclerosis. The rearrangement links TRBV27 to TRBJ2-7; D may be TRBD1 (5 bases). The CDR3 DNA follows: TGTGCCAGCAGTCCCGTTGCCAGGGCTTATTACGAGCAGTACTTC. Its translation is CASSPVARAYYEQYF.